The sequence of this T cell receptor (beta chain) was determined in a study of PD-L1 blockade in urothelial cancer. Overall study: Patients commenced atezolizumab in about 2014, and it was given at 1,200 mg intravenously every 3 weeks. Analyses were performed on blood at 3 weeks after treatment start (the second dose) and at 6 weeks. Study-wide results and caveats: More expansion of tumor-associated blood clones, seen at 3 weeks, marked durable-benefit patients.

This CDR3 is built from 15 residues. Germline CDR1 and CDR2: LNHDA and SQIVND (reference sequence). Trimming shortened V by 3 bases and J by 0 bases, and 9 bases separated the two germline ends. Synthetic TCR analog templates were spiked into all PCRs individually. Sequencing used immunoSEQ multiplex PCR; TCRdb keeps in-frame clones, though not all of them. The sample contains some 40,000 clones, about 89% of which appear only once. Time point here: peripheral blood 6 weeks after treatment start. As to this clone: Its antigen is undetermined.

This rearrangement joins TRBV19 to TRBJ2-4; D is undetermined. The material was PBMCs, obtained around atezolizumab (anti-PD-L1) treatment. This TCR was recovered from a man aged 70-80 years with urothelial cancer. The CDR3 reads CASSMAGLAKNIQYF. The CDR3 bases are TGTGCCAGTAGTATGGCAGGCCTAGCCAAAAACATTCAGTACTTC.